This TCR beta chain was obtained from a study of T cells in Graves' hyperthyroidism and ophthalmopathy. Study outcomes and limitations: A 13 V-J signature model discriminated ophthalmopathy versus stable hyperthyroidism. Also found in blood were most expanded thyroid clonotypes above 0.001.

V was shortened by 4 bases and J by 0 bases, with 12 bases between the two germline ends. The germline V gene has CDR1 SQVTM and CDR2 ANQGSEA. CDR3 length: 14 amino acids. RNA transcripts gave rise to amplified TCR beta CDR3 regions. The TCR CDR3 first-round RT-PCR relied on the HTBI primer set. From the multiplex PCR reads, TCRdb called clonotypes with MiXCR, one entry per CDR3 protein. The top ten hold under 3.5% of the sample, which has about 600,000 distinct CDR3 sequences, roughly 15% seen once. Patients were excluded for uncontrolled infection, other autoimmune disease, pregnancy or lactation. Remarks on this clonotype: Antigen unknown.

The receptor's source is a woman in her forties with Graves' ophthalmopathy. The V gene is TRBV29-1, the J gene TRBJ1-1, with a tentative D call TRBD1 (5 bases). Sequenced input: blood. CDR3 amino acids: CSVVVGTMNTEAFF. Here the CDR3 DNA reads TGCAGCGTTGTGGTTGGGACTATGAACACTGAAGCTTTCTTT.